This paragraph covers one TCR beta chain sequence. In the original analysis: By means of reference gene primer amplification, nucleated cell counts were estimated. This table comes from immunoSEQ multiplex PCR, and its TCRdb copy is limited to in-frame clones, with some not included. The V and J calls and the clone size are those of that table, but D and trimming were determined from the DNA. The profile shows about 44,000 clones, 80% to 90% of them singletons. The data belong to a study of blood T cell repertoires in COVID-19. Study as a whole: Material from acute and convalescent COVID-19 was sourced from the United States, Italy and Spain. T cells, B-cell-depleted T cells, or PBMCs supplied cDNA or gDNA.

V was cut by 7 bases and J by 0 bases, with 13 bases left in between. CDR1 MNHEY and CDR2 SVGAGI come from the germline V gene. This CDR3 is 14 amino acids long. The chain couples TRBV6-5 to TRBJ2-7; TRBD2 is a possible D gene (5 bases). The sequence derives from a woman aged 40 to 49 with acute or convalescent COVID-19. Sequenced sample: peripheral blood. DNA of the CDR3: TGTGCCAGCACTACCCGGACTGGCTCCTACGAGCAGTACTTC. Translating it yields CASTTRTGSYEQYF.